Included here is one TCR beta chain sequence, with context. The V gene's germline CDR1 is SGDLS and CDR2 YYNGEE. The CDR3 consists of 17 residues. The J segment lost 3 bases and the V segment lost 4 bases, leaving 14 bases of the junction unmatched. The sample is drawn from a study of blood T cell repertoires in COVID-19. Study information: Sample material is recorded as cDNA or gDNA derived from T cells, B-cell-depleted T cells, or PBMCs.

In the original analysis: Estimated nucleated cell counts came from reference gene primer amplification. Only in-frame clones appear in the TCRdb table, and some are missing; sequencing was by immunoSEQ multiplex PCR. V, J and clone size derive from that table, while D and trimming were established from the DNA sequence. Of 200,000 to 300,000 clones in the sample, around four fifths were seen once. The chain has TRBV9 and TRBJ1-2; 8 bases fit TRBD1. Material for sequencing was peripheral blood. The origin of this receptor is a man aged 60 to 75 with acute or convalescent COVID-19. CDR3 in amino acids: CASSPARGLSDDYGYTF. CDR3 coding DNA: TGTGCCAGCAGCCCGGCCAGGGGGCTCAGTGACGACTATGGCTACACCTTC.